Below, one TCR beta chain is given with its context. The antigen remains unidentified. This sample was included in a study of T cell responses to AZD1222 COVID-19 vaccine. Study-level background: Whether given at about 4 or about 12 weeks, second doses were pooled.

Findings and limits, study-wide: When two AZD1222 doses had been given, Spike-specific TCR breadth and depth rose. Targeting of unmutated variant regions was reportedly seen in nearly half of spike-specific TCRs.

V lost 2 bases, J lost 0 bases, and 8 bases stayed unmatched. The CDR3 length is 18 residues. Germline V gene lookup returns CDR1 MDHEN and CDR2 SYDVKM. The table came from immunoSEQ multiplex PCR; TCRdb's copy has only in-frame clones and leaves some out. The sample includes around 89,000 clones, 80% to 90% of them seen just once. The gene calls are TRBV28 and TRBJ1-5, with 9 bases lining up with TRBD1. The TCR was taken from an adult in good health. The sample here was peripheral blood, taken on day 0 of AZD1222 vaccination. The CDR3 sequence is CASSLVDRGSLSNQPQHF. CDR3 bases: TGTGCCAGCAGTTTAGTGGACAGGGGATCCCTTAGCAATCAGCCCCAGCATTTT.